This T cell receptor (beta chain) was obtained from a study of shared clonotypes between healthy human individuals. Notes on the study in general: It was only blood that was sampled, and tissue repertoires likely differ.

Clones were read by immunoSEQ multiplex PCR, and TCRdb kept only the in-frame ones, dropping some. This table holds about 2.4 million clones, around 94% found once. It was into CD45RA+ naive and CD45RA-negative memory subsets that the CD4+ cells were split. CDR1 is MGHRA, CDR2 YSYEKL, per germline. The CDR3 consists of 14 residues. V was cut by 8 bases and J by 3 bases, with 13 bases left in between. About this clone: The antigen remains undetermined.

Sequencing was carried out using naive CD4+ T cells sorted from blood. Subset indicated: CD45RA+ positively selected. This sequence was found in a man aged 18 to 29 in good health. The genes are TRBV4-1 and TRBJ1-4; D is ambiguous. CDR3 region: CASGGRAANEKLFF. CDR3 nucleotides: TGCGCCAGCGGCGGGCGGGCAGCTAATGAAAAACTGTTTTTT.